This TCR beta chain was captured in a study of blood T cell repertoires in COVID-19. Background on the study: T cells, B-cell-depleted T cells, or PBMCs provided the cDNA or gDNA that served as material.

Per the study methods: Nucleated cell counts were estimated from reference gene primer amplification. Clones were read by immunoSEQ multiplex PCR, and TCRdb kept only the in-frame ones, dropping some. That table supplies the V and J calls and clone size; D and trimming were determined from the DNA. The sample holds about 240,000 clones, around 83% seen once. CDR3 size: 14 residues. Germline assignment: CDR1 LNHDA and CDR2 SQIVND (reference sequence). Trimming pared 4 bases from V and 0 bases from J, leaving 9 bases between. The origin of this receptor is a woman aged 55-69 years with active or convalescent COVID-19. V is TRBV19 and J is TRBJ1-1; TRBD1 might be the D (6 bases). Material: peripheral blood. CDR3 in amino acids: CASSTGTMNTEAFF. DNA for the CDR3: TGTGCCAGTAGTACAGGGACAATGAACACTGAAGCTTTCTTT.